A single sample is the source of the 23 T cell receptor beta chains below, sequenced in a study of cytomegalovirus exposure and HLA in healthy donors. 13 Jbeta primers and 60 Vbeta primers were used for the PCR. Using immunoSEQ multiplex PCR, the repertoire was profiled, and TCRdb retains in-frame clones only, with some absent. The sample has some 110,000 clones, around 69% seen once. The sequencing input was PBMCs. These receptors all stem from a man between 50 and 59 years old in good health and CMV-seropositive.

This clone was detected a few times. The V and J genes are TRBV29-1 and TRBJ2-3; TRBD2 agrees at 12 bases. The ends lost 6 bases at V and 0 bases at J; junction bases unmatched: 7. This CDR3 is 16 amino acids long. Germline CDR1 reads SQVTM; CDR2 reads ANQGSEA. The CDR3 here is CSVYPGTSGSTDTQYF. CDR3 in DNA: TGCAGCGTATACCCTGGGACTAGCGGGAGCACAGATACGCAGTATTTT.

This clone was observed a few times. The chain carries TRBV14 and TRBJ1-1; D might be TRBD1 (5 bases). Germline-derived CDR1 and CDR2 are SGHDN and FVKESK. The CDR3 has 17 amino acids. V was cut by 1 base and J by 5 bases, with 20 bases left in between. The CDR3 protein is CASSQVGTRVPGTEAFF. The CDR3 DNA follows: TGTGCCAGCAGCCAAGTGGGTACAAGGGTCCCAGGGACTGAAGCTTTCTTT. The whole variable domain, remainder taken from reference TRBV14 and TRBJ1-1, is EAGVTQFPSHSVIEKGQTVTLRCDPISGHDNLYWYRRVMGKEIKFLLHFVKESKQDESGMPNNRFLAERTGGTYSTLKVQPAELEDSGVYFCASSQVGTRVPGTEAFFGQGTRLTVV.

The chain carries TRBV7-2 and TRBJ2-2; D may be TRBD2 (6 bases). From germline, CDR1 is SGHTA and CDR2 FQGNSA. This CDR3 is 15 amino acids long. V lost 3 bases and J 7 bases, leaving 15 bases between the germline ends. CDR3 DNA: TGTGCCAGCAGCTTCTCATCCGGGGGAGGCGGGGAGCTGTTTTTT. Amino acid sequence: CASSFSSGGGGELFF.

Comments on this clone: A read error may produce the germline difference seen at one junction end. The chain joins TRBV7-9 to TRBJ1-5; D not certain. In germline, CDR1 is SEHNR, CDR2 FQNEAQ (reference sequence). The CDR3 length is 17 residues. Here the CDR3 reads CSSSASSVRDSNQPQHF. Written as DNA, the CDR3 is TGTTCCAGCAGCGCATCGAGCGTCAGAGATAGCAATCAGCCCCAGCATTTT.

This sequence joins TRBV5-1 and TRBJ2-3; 7 bases are shared with TRBD1. Germline CDR1 reads SGHRS; CDR2 reads YFSETQ. J was trimmed by 4 bases and V by 6 bases; bases with no gene match: 8. CDR3 length: 14 residues. DNA for the CDR3: TGCGCCAGCATTACAGGGGATGCCTCAGATACGCAGTATTTT. This encodes CASITGDASDTQYF.

This chain connects TRBV6-5 to TRBJ2-7; D is ambiguous. V gave up 7 bases and J gave up 0 bases, with 16 bases separating them. Germline V gene lookup returns CDR1 MNHEY and CDR2 SVGAGI. The CDR3 is 15 residues long. CDR3 in DNA: TGTGCCAGCACCCCGGCGGCAGTAGGCTCCTACGAGCAGTACTTC. Translation gives CASTPAAVGSYEQYF.

The CDR3 loop is CASSFGGDRAYYEQYF. CDR3 bases: TGTGCCAGCAGTTTTGGGGGGGACAGGGCGTACTACGAGCAGTACTTC. The V and J genes are TRBV7-9 and TRBJ2-7; 9 nucleotides match TRBD1. The CDR3 contains 16 residues. V shed 6 bases and J 3 bases; nucleotides not matched to a gene: 12. Germline loops: CDR1 SEHNR, CDR2 FQNEAQ (reference sequence).

CDR3 in DNA: TGTGCCAGCAGCTTAGGTCTACAGGGGGCCCGCACAGATACGCAGTATTTT. Amino acid sequence: CASSLGLQGARTDTQYF. The chain links TRBV7-9 to TRBJ2-3, with 9 positions matching TRBD1. This CDR3 comprises 17 residues. Germline CDR1 is SEHNR and CDR2 is FQNEAQ (reference sequence). The trim removed 1 base at V and 1 base at J, leaving 6 bases unmatched.

V is TRBV5-8 and J is TRBJ1-4; weak D call: TRBD1 (6 bases). The length of the CDR3 is 14 residues. Deletions cut 2 bases from V and 5 bases from J, with 10 bases between. The germline V gene has CDR1 SGHTS and CDR2 YDEGEE. This CDR3 reads CASSFGQLNEKLFF. The CDR3 DNA is TGTGCCAGCAGCTTCGGACAGTTAAATGAAAAACTGTTTTTT.

V and J are TRBV2 and TRBJ2-3; TRBD2 might be the D (6 bases). Per germline, CDR1 SNHLY and CDR2 FYNNEI. The length of the CDR3 is 17 residues. V lost 2 bases to trimming and J lost 2 bases, with 17 bases between them. The CDR3 loop is CASSEWGTGDFTDTQYF. The CDR3 bases are TGTGCCAGCAGTGAATGGGGTACCGGGGACTTCACAGATACGCAGTATTTT.

The CDR3 loop is CASSQILTGRWANEQFF. DNA of the CDR3: TGTGCCAGCAGCCAGATACTAACAGGCAGGTGGGCTAATGAGCAGTTCTTC. The rearrangement joins TRBV14 to TRBJ2-1; a weak D match, TRBD1 (5 bases). Germline V CDR1 and CDR2: SGHDN, FVKESK. Trimming left V 3 bases short and J 7 bases short, with 22 bases between. CDR3 length: 17 amino acids.

J is TRBJ2-1 and V is TRBV18, with 9 bases aligning to TRBD1. The ends lost 0 bases at V and 10 bases at J; junction bases unmatched: 10. The length of the CDR3 is 16 residues. The germline V gene has CDR1 KGHSH and CDR2 LQKENI. The CDR3 sequence: CASSPPGGRQGGEQFF. The CDR3 nucleotides read TGTGCCAGCTCACCACCGGGCGGGAGACAGGGGGGAGAGCAGTTCTTC.

This clone appeared a few times. This chain uses TRBV5-4 with TRBJ2-1; 7 bases align to TRBD2. The CDR3 contains 15 residues. From germline, CDR1 is SGHNT and CDR2 YYREEE (reference sequence). V dropped 1 base and J dropped 4; count of bases not matched to a gene: 5. The CDR3 nucleotides are TGTGCCAGCAGCTTGACTAGCGTGAGATACAATGAGCAGTTCTTC. This sequence encodes CASSLTSVRYNEQFF.

V is TRBV18 and J is TRBJ2-1; 9 bases match TRBD2. The CDR3 is made up of 17 amino acids. V was clipped by 3 bases and J by 4 bases; unmatched bases: 10. Per germline, CDR1 KGHSH and CDR2 LQKENI. CDR3 sequence: CASSPRETSGTYNEQFF. The CDR3 DNA is TGTGCCAGCTCACCCCGCGAGACTAGCGGTACTTACAATGAGCAGTTCTTC.

V is TRBV7-9 and J is TRBJ2-5; 7 bases are a match to TRBD1. The germline gives CDR1 SEHNR, CDR2 FQNEAQ (reference sequence). Trimming at V came to 5 bases and at J to 0 bases, leaving 9 bases not matched to a gene. The CDR3 consists of 16 residues. The CDR3 bases are TGTGCCAGCAGCACACACCGGGACAGCGACCAAGAGACCCAGTACTTC. The encoded protein is CASSTHRDSDQETQYF.

This chain connects TRBV28 to TRBJ2-7; 8 bases are a match to TRBD2. CDR1 MDHEN and CDR2 SYDVKM come from the germline V gene. The CDR3 is 15 amino acids. V lost 10 bases and J lost 5; bases outside the gene matches: 16. CDR3 DNA: TGTGCCACCCTGGGGGTAGCGGGATATTCCCACGAGCAGTACTTC. Protein product: CATLGVAGYSHEQYF. Full variable domain (rest looked up from reference TRBV28 and TRBJ2-7): DVKVTQSSRYLVKRTGEKVFLECVQDMDHENMFWYRQDPGLGLRLIYFSYDVKMKEKGDIPEGYSVSREKKERFSLILESASTNQTSMYLCATLGVAGYSHEQYFGPGTRLTVT.

This clone has just a few counts. V is TRBV7-2 and J is TRBJ1-3, with 11 bases aligning to TRBD1. After removal of 5 bases from V and 2 bases from J, the junction contained 11 bases not matched to a gene. The CDR3 has 18 residues. Germline V gives CDR1 SGHTA, CDR2 FQGNSA. This chain's CDR3 is CASSPSGGTGGPGNTIYF. Here the CDR3 DNA reads TGTGCCAGCAGCCCATCGGGGGGGACAGGGGGGCCTGGAAACACCATATATTTT.

This chain links TRBV14 with TRBJ1-1; 9 nucleotides match TRBD1. This CDR3 comprises 15 residues. Germline V gives CDR1 SGHDN, CDR2 FVKESK. V lost 4 bases to trimming and J lost 0 bases; unmatched junction nucleotides: 3. CDR3 loop: CASSPWTGVNTEAFF. The CDR3 bases are TGTGCCAGCAGCCCTTGGACAGGGGTGAACACTGAAGCTTTCTTT. Based on the CDR3 plus reference TRBV14 and TRBJ1-1, the full variable domain is EAGVTQFPSHSVIEKGQTVTLRCDPISGHDNLYWYRRVMGKEIKFLLHFVKESKQDESGMPNNRFLAERTGGTYSTLKVQPAELEDSGVYFCASSPWTGVNTEAFFGQGTRLTVV.

This rearrangement joins TRBV18 to TRBJ2-5; 8 nucleotides agree with TRBD2. Losses at the gene ends were 3 bases for V and 5 bases for J; bases not matched to a gene: 2. The CDR3 totals 13 residues. Germline loops: CDR1 KGHSH, CDR2 LQKENI. CDR3: CASSPGLAETQYF. CDR3 DNA sequence: TGTGCCAGCTCACCTGGACTAGCTGAGACCCAGTACTTC.

The V gene is TRBV14, the J gene TRBJ2-2, with a possible D match to TRBD1 (5 bases). Trimming cost V 4 bases and J 6 bases, with 15 bases left between them. The CDR3 loop spans 15 amino acids. Germline-derived CDR1 and CDR2 are SGHDN and FVKESK. The CDR3 DNA follows: TGTGCCAGCAGCCTCTGGCAGGGAAGATCCGGGGAGCTGTTTTTT. Protein: CASSLWQGRSGELFF. Full variable domain (remainder filled in from reference TRBV14 and TRBJ2-2): EAGVTQFPSHSVIEKGQTVTLRCDPISGHDNLYWYRRVMGKEIKFLLHFVKESKQDESGMPNNRFLAERTGGTYSTLKVQPAELEDSGVYFCASSLWQGRSGELFFGEGSRLTVL.

The rearrangement joins TRBV14 to TRBJ2-1; 13 bases line up with TRBD2. This CDR3 contains 17 residues. Trimming took 4 bases from V and 3 from J; bases not matched to a gene: 6. CDR1 is SGHDN, CDR2 FVKESK, per germline. The DNA for the CDR3 is TGTGCCAGCAGCCCTTGGACTAGCGGGAGTAGCTACAATGAGCAGTTCTTC. This sequence encodes CASSPWTSGSSYNEQFF.

In DNA form, the CDR3 reads TGTGCCAGCAGTCCCAGGGGGACGGAGCCCCAGCATTTT. Encoded protein: CASSPRGTEPQHF. The gene calls are TRBV6-6 and TRBJ1-5; 7 nucleotides align to TRBD1. Germline V gene lookup returns CDR1 MNHNY and CDR2 SVGAGI (reference sequence). The CDR3 sequence is 13 residues long. J lost 8 bases, V lost 5 bases, and 6 bases had no gene match.

The chain combines TRBV15 with TRBJ2-2; D possibly corresponds to TRBD1 (5 bases). CDR1 and CDR2 (germline): LNHNV, YYDKDF (reference sequence). Deletions cut 0 bases from V and 5 bases from J, with 10 bases between. This CDR3 is 15 amino acids long. As DNA, the CDR3 is TGTGCCACCAGCAGAGATAGGGGTTATACCGGGGAGCTGTTTTTT. Protein sequence: CATSRDRGYTGELFF.